This T cell receptor beta chain was captured in a study of breast tumors, draining lymph nodes, adjacent tissues. MiXCR, run by TCRdb on the multiplex PCR reads, gives a single entry per CDR3 protein. The sample has 270,000 or so distinct CDR3 sequences, more than 30% seen once. Study-level points and caveats: Tumors had less TCR diversity than lymph nodes, more than nontumor tissue. Luminal-like breast cancer showed significantly higher tumor–nontumor repertoire similarity than basal-like. Tumor T cell lymph node origin was a supported hypothesis, not proven. Data fit most tumor T cells coming from lymph node, expanding in tumor.

Breast cancer patients provided tissue from their axillary draining lymph nodes. This clonotype was found many times. Antigen: not known. The receptor was isolated from a female donor with breast cancer. Some clones in this sample may be carry-over from other donors' samples. Input material: axillary lymph node tissue.

The CDR3 bases are TGTGCCAGCACTCGGGGGATTGGGAATGAGCAGTTCTTC. This sequence encodes CASTRGIGNEQFF. The rearrangement joins TRBV2 to TRBJ2-1, with D possibly TRBD2 on 6 matching bases. CDR1 and CDR2 from the germline V gene are SNHLY and FYNNEI. V gave up 7 bases and J gave up 7 bases, with 14 bases separating them. The CDR3 runs 13 residues.